The sequence of this T cell receptor beta chain was determined in a study of T-cell memory formation after mild COVID-19. TCR alpha and TCR beta cDNA libraries with sample barcodes and UMIs came from 5'RACE using constant-segment primers. TCRdb ran MiXCR on the 5' RACE reads and lists one entry per CDR3 protein. The data show some 350,000 distinct CDR3 sequences, about 15% seen once. The CDR3 sequence is 13 residues long. V was clipped by 4 bases and J by 3 bases, with 9 bases between them. Germline values: CDR1 SGHTA, CDR2 FQGNSA. This clonotype was seen at least ten times. Its specificity is unknown. Broader study findings: A balance of CD4 and CD8 characterized clones contracting day 15 to 85, whereas later expanders leaned CD4+.

The sample consisted of PBMCs or a T cell subset sorted from them (not recorded which). This receptor was obtained from a man in his late teens or twenties who had mild COVID-19 (a few samples of this study predate the infection). Cell type and time point are not known. The chain carries TRBV7-2 and TRBJ1-1, with D unresolved. CDR3 protein: CASSSRWDTEAFF. The CDR3 DNA is TGTGCCAGCAGCTCCAGGTGGGACACTGAAGCTTTCTTT.